This T cell receptor beta chain was sequenced for a study of blood T cells in healthy people across ages. Study-level points and caveats: A conclusive naive versus antigen-experienced comparison was prevented by the unsorted PBMCs. Getting older went along with TCR beta diversity per million T cells dropping roughly linearly.

It was with a sample-barcoded 5' primer and a J-beta primer mix that a second PCR of about 6 to 12 cycles was run. Sequencing recovered at least 2.5 million CDR3-containing paired-end reads from each sample. Using its own MiXCR run on the 5' RACE reads, TCRdb lists one record per CDR3 protein. The sample includes some 1.6 million distinct CDR3 sequences, roughly 32% seen only once; the top ten take about 11%. Concerning this clonotype: Its antigen is as yet unknown.

CDR1 and CDR2 (germline): ENHRY, SYGVKD. This CDR3 is built from 17 residues. V was pared by 4 bases and J by 2 bases, with 10 bases of the junction left unmatched. Input material: blood. The rearrangement links TRBV10-3 to TRBJ2-5, with 10 nucleotides matching TRBD1. The sequence derives from a woman in her 30s in good health. The CDR3 DNA follows: TGTGCCATCAGTGTCGACAGGGGGCGGTCGTCTCAAGAGACCCAGTACTTC. It encodes CAISVDRGRSSQETQYF.